This T cell receptor (beta chain) was captured by sequencing in a study of T cell repertoires in cytomegalovirus infection. TCRdb fed the reads into MiXCR, producing one record per CDR3 protein. Among about 700,000 distinct CDR3 sequences listed, roughly a third were seen once. Worth noting for this clonotype: Its antigen is currently unknown.

The V end lost 3 bases, the J end lost 3 bases, and 5 bases lay between the germline ends. CDR1 is ENHRY, CDR2 SYGVKD, per germline. This CDR3 contains 12 residues. The sequence was obtained from a human donor in good health (CMV status not recorded). Some clones in this sample may be carry-over from other donors' samples. The sequencing used cultured PBMCs, collected from culture after CMV antigen stimulation. The chain recombines TRBV10-3 with TRBJ1-1, with D unresolved. The CDR3, as DNA: TGTGCCATCAGTGACCGGGACACTGAAGCTTTCTTT. Translating it yields CAISDRDTEAFF.